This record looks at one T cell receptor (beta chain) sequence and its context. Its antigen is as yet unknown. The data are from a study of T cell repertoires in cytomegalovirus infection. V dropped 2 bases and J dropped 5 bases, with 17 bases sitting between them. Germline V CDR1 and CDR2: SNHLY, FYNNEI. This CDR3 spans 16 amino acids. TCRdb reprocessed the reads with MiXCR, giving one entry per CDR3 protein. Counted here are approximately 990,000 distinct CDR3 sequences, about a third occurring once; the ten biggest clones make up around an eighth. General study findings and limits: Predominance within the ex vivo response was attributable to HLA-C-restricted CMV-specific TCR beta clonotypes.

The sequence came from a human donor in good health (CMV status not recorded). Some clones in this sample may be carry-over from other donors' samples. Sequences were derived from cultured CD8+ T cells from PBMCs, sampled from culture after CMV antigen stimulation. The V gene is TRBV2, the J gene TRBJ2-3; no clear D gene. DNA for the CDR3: TGTGCCAGCAGTGAATCGGTAGCTTGGGTCATAGATACGCAGTATTTT. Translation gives CASSESVAWVIDTQYF.